This TCR beta chain was sequenced during a study of blood T cell repertoires in COVID-19. In the study overall: Material from acute and convalescent COVID-19 was sourced from the United States, Italy and Spain. Sample material is recorded as cDNA or gDNA derived from T cells, B-cell-depleted T cells, or PBMCs.

In the authors' workflow: From reference gene primer amplification, estimates of nucleated cell counts were derived. The table came from immunoSEQ multiplex PCR; TCRdb's copy has only in-frame clones and leaves some out. Clone size and V and J calls were adopted from that table, with D and trimming inferred from the DNA. The sample carries approximately 93,000 clones, 60% to 85% recorded once. CDR1 and CDR2 from the germline V gene are MNHNS and SASEGT. CDR3 size: 14 residues. V was shortened by 2 bases and J by 2 bases, with 9 bases between the two germline ends. The sample consisted of peripheral blood. The sequence came from a woman of 80 years or more with acute or convalescent COVID-19. The gene calls are TRBV6-1 and TRBJ1-2, with D unresolved. In DNA, the CDR3 is TGTGCCAGCAGTGAAAAGAACATCAACTATGGCTACACCTTC. Its protein is CASSEKNINYGYTF.